This T cell receptor beta chain was recorded in a study of T cell repertoires in cytomegalovirus infection. The wider study: CMV infection plus the matching HLA type was flagged by public TCR beta signatures.

Findings of the study overall: Pooled public TCR beta family frequency picked out CMV carriers with the relevant HLA. There were HLA-C-restricted CMV-specific TCR beta clonotypes dominating the ex vivo response.

Trimming removed 5 bases at V and 0 bases at J, with 14 bases between. CDR3 length: 16 residues. In the case of this clonotype: Its antigen is unknown.

TCRdb re-analysed the reads in MiXCR, keeping a single row per CDR3 protein. The profile shows some 480,000 distinct CDR3 sequences, roughly a third of them singletons. The chain employs TRBV12-3 or TRBV12-4 and TRBJ1-3; D is unresolved. This TCR was recovered from a human donor in good health (CMV status not recorded). Some clones in this sample may be carry-over from other donors' samples. This sample comprised cultured PBMCs, obtained from culture after CMV antigen stimulation. The CDR3 reads CASSRYSQSSGNTIYF. The CDR3 coding sequence is TGTGCCAGCAGTCGGTACTCACAGAGCTCTGGAAACACCATATATTTT.